This T cell receptor beta chain was captured in a study of blood T cell repertoires in COVID-19. Across the study: The United States, Italy and Spain supplied acute and convalescent COVID-19 samples.

Original processing methods: The authors estimated nucleated cell counts from reference gene primer amplification. The protocol was immunoSEQ multiplex PCR, while the TCRdb copy is restricted to in-frame clones and leaves out a portion. The V and J calls and clone size are taken from that table; D and trimming were inferred from the DNA. The sample consists of around 130,000 clones, roughly 83% of them appearing once. In germline, CDR1 is MNHNS, CDR2 SASEGT. The CDR3 sequence is 14 residues long. Trimming left V 2 bases short and J 7 bases short, with 15 bases between. The sequence was collected from a woman aged 50 to 60 with acute or convalescent COVID-19. The V and J genes are TRBV6-1 and TRBJ2-7; TRBD2 is a possible D gene (6 bases). Source material: peripheral blood. CDR3 DNA: TGTGCCAGCAGTGAAAGAGGAGGGCCTGGTGAGCAGTACTTC. This translates into CASSERGGPGEQYF.